The text below deals with one TCR beta chain. At the DNA level, this CDR3 is encoded by other sequences in the same sample as well. V was clipped by 3 bases and J by 2 bases, with 5 bases between them. Germline CDR1 is MNHEY and CDR2 is SMNVEV (reference sequence). The CDR3 consists of 13 residues. This record belongs to a study of shared clonotypes between healthy human individuals. Libraries were prepared by immunoSEQ multiplex PCR; TCRdb keeps only in-frame clonotypes and omits some of them. The sample has about 990,000 clones, 70% to 80% seen once. This receptor was identified in a young man in good health. Some clones in this sample may be carry-over from other donors' samples. The chain is built from TRBV27 and TRBJ1-5; D unresolved. Sequencing input: memory CD4+ T cells from PBMCs. Subset noted: CD45RA-negative fraction. CDR3 bases: TGTGCCAGCAGTTTCAGACGCAATCAGCCCCAGCATTTT. As protein: CASSFRRNQPQHF.